The clone carrying this T cell receptor (beta chain) was detected many times. No antigen is known for it. This specimen comes from a study of regulatory T cells in long-lasting Graves disease. The time point was: persistent/refractory GD, antithyroid drugs over 5 years with positive TRAb. PBMCs were the source of the RNA used for TCR sequencing. An endocrinology unit in Xi'an, China, supplied the patients. Notes on the study in general: Among the persistent patients, 2,741 public clonotypes were shared, more than the 950 to 1,000 shared among new patients. Persistent disease preferred TRBV28, TRBJ1-2 and TRBJ2-5; new disease, TRBV20-1 and TRBJ2-1.

Through Arm-PCR of CDR3 regions and iRepertoire HTBI primers, TCR beta libraries were built. TCRdb processed the multiplex PCR reads anew with MiXCR; each CDR3 protein has one entry. The repertoire consists of around 510,000 distinct CDR3 sequences, with less than 25% occurring once and the leading ten covering 7% to 9.5%. There are 13 residues in the CDR3. Germline lookup yields CDR1 DFQATT and CDR2 SNEGSKA (reference sequence). This chain uses TRBV20-1 with TRBJ2-7, with D perhaps TRBD2 (5 bases). The starting material was peripheral blood mononuclear cells (PBMCs), obtained when the disease was refractory, from a patient treated with antithyroid drugs. This sequence was found in a female donor with Graves disease. The CDR3 protein is CSSLGPSGYEQYF. DNA of the CDR3: TGCAGCTCCCTCGGACCGAGCGGCTACGAGCAGTACTTC.